The entry that follows covers one T cell receptor (beta chain) sequence. This clone was seen ten or more times. Its recognized antigen is unknown. Qualities for individual bases were not recorded, and no much larger clone is one base off. Each collaborating institution followed its own protocols to collect whole blood in K2EDTA tubes. For TCRbeta analysis, collaborator samples were shipped as frozen whole blood, as isolated PBMCs, or as DNA extracted from either sample type. TCRbeta CDR3 regions were amplified from genomic DNA using the immunoSEQ Assay, a bias-controlled multiplex PCR. Regarding the original processing steps: The number of nucleated cells in each sample was estimated by amplification of reference gene primers within the assay. Sequence reads were collapsed and filtered to measure the absolute abundance of every unique TCRbeta CDR3 rearrangement. For each sample, productive Simpson clonality was calculated by taking the square root of Simpson's diversity index across productive rearrangements. Entries here come from immuneACCESS through TCRdb and include only in-frame sequences with V and J called. Some clones fail to appear in such tables; in the studies checked, an unresolved V gene covers under half of the shortfall, and the cause of the remainder is unknown. V and J calls and clone size are given by that table; D and trimming were obtained from the DNA. The sample table contains more than 200,000 clones; only one count was recorded for around four fifths of them. The ten largest account for under 3% of the sample.

The data were obtained in a study of blood T cell repertoires in COVID-19 (dated by TCRdb to about 2020). Study-level background: Samples covering the acute and convalescent phases of COVID-19 were provided by collaborators in the United States, Italy and Spain. The sample metadata nearly always contained a de-identified subject ID, COVID-19 status, age in years and sex. The material from the prospective study consisted of cDNA or gDNA derived from T cells, B-cell-depleted T cells, or PBMCs. The dataset comprised deeply sampled blood TCRbeta repertoires from subjects exposed to, actively infected with, or recovered from COVID-19. A freely available public database, intended as a resource for researchers studying the immune response to SARS-CoV-2, is where the repertoires were released. Samples came from the ongoing ImmuneRACE study (first 160 participants) plus 1,254 subjects from 6 global collaborators. Where HLA class I and class II types were available, the types were taken from metadata supplied by the sample provider, not from assay-based typing. General study outcomes and caveats: Clinical and demographic metadata were provided uncurated, with the amount varying by source and participant.

Looking up the germline V gene yields CDR1 MNHEY and CDR2 SVGAGI. The junction shows trimming of 3 bases on V and 4 bases on J, plus 12 bases between the germline ends. The CDR3 runs 14 amino acids, cysteine and phenylalanine included. Of all the DNA, just the CDR3 is kept, 42 bases in frame from base 1. The rearrangement joined TRBV6-5 to TRBJ1-1, and perhaps TRBD1 as D gene, on 5 matching bases. Sequenced: peripheral blood. This clonotype was sampled from a woman aged 70 to 79 with active or convalescent COVID-19. The base sequence is TGTGCCAGCAGTTATCAGCGAAGGGGCACTGAAGCTTTCTTT. This encodes CASSYQRRGTEAFF.